These 16 T cell receptor beta chains came from one sample sequenced in a study of CDR3 diversity in severe acne. TCRdb fed the PCR reads into MiXCR, producing one record per CDR3 protein. The sample includes approximately 79,000 distinct CDR3 sequences, about 48% of them seen just once. The sequenced material came from blood. These receptors were collected from a male donor in good health, serving as a control.

Ten or more counts support this clonotype. This chain uses TRBV4-1 with TRBJ1-3; 7 bases align to TRBD1. Germline lookup yields CDR1 MGHRA and CDR2 YSYEKL. J was trimmed by 4 bases and V by 1 base; bases with no gene match: 7. The CDR3 covers 16 residues. The CDR3 reads CASSQGGGGYGNTIYF. The CDR3, as DNA: TGCGCCAGCAGCCAAGGGGGAGGGGGCTACGGAAACACCATATATTTT.

This clonotype was picked up a small number of times. The chain joins TRBV29-1 to TRBJ2-5, with TRBD1 as a possible D gene (6 bases). Germline CDR1 is SQVTM and CDR2 is ANQGSEA. V lost 7 bases and J 5 bases, leaving 26 bases between the germline ends. This CDR3 has 16 amino acids. The CDR3, as DNA: TGCAGCGCCAACTTCCCAACAGGGAGATGGAGGGAGACCCAGTACTTC. Translation: CSANFPTGRWRETQYF.

The V gene is TRBV5-5, the J gene TRBJ2-5; the D gene could be TRBD1 or TRBD2 (5 bases each). The CDR3 is 13 amino acids. Germline V CDR1 and CDR2: SGHKS, YYEKEE (reference sequence). The V and J ends lost 4 bases and 5 bases respectively, with 12 bases between them. The CDR3 bases are TGTGCCAGCAGCCGTGGGGACGGGGAGACCCAGTACTTC. Protein: CASSRGDGETQYF.

Comment on this clonotype: This likely comes from a read error, as the CDR3 has no conserved phenylalanine or tryptophan at its end. The chain is built from TRBV28 and TRBJ1-2, with TRBD1 matching 9 bases. The CDR3 has 13 residues. In germline, CDR1 is MDHEN, CDR2 SYDVKM. The CDR3 region is CASGLGQGYGYTL. The CDR3 DNA reads as TGTGCCAGCGGTTTAGGACAGGGGTATGGCTACACCCTC.

The chain recombines TRBV10-3 with TRBJ2-3; D is perhaps TRBD1 or TRBD2 (6 bases each). CDR3 length: 13 residues. Germline lookup yields CDR1 ENHRY and CDR2 SYGVKD. V lost 8 bases, J lost 3 bases, and 12 bases lay in between. Here the CDR3 reads CAIGGQGTDTQYF. CDR3 DNA: TGTGCCATCGGGGGGCAGGGAACAGATACGCAGTATTTT.

This clonotype was seen many times. This chain links TRBV6-5 with TRBJ1-5; D gene ambiguous. The germline CDR1 and CDR2 sequences are MNHEY and SVGAGI. V shed 7 bases and J shed 15 bases, with 16 bases lying between them. The CDR3 runs to 11 residues. DNA of the CDR3: TGTGCCAGCATGAAGGGTACAGTTTGGCATTTT. Protein: CASMKGTVWHF.

This clonotype is medium-sized (0.01 to 0.1%). V usage is TRBV2 and J usage is TRBJ1-2, with 8 positions matching TRBD1. J was trimmed by 7 bases and V by 4 bases; bases with no gene match: 11. The germline V gene encodes CDR1 SNHLY and CDR2 FYNNEI. CDR3 length: 15 amino acids. CDR3 coding DNA: TGTGCCAGCAGTGGTCTCGGCAGGGGGCAGGGTGGCTACACCTTC. Translation: CASSGLGRGQGGYTF.

Note on this clonotype: The junction shows a germline mismatch at one end, possibly a read error. This chain uses TRBV7-9 with TRBJ2-2; tentatively, D is TRBD2 (5 bases). Germline-derived CDR1 and CDR2 are SEHNR and FQNEAQ (reference sequence). The CDR3 is 14 residues long. Here the CDR3 DNA reads TGTGCCAGCAGTGCAGACATCGACACCGGGGTGCGGTTATTT. This translates into CASSADIDTGVRLF. Complete variable domain (other parts from reference TRBV7-9 and TRBJ2-2): DTGVSQNPRHKITKRGQNVTFRCDPISEHNRLYWYRQTLGQGPEFLTYFQNEAQLEKSRLLSDRFSAERPKGSFSTLEIQRTEQGDSAMYLCASSADIDTGVRLFGEGSRLTVL.

Note on this clonotype: A read error may be the cause here, since a much bigger clone is one base away. The gene calls are TRBV5-4 and TRBJ1-2; no clear D. The ends were cut back, 4 bases at V and 8 bases at J, with 18 bases in the middle. The CDR3 sequence is 14 residues long. Germline V lookup: CDR1 SGHNT, CDR2 YYREEE (reference sequence). CDR3 in amino acids: CASSLLGPWEGYTF. The CDR3 bases are TGTGCCAGCAGCCTCCTCGGACCGTGGGAAGGCTACACCTTC.

The rearrangement joins TRBV6-4 to TRBJ2-1; 9 bases are shared with TRBD1. This CDR3 contains 17 residues. Germline lookup yields CDR1 MRHNA and CDR2 SNTAGT. The junction had 15 bases not matched to a gene; V was cut back by 4 bases and J by 8 bases. The DNA for the CDR3 is TGTGCCAGCAGTGCCTCGAAAGGAGGGACAGGGAGCCATGAGCAGTTCTTC. Protein sequence: CASSASKGGTGSHEQFF.

The chain links TRBV25-1 to TRBJ2-2; maybe TRBD2 (7 bases). The ends were cut back, 6 bases at V and 1 base at J, with 18 bases in the middle. The length of the CDR3 is 17 residues. Germline V gene data show CDR1 as MGHDK and CDR2 as SYGVNS. The CDR3 loop reads CASRPRRGGVNTGELFF. The CDR3 DNA sequence: TGTGCCAGCAGGCCCAGGAGAGGGGGGGTGAACACCGGGGAGCTGTTTTTT. The variable domain in full, with the rest retrieved from reference TRBV25-1 and TRBJ2-2, is EADIYQTPRYLVIGTGKKITLECSQTMGHDKMYWYQQDPGMELHLIHYSYGVNSTEKGDLSSESTVSRIRTEHFPLTLESARPSHTSQYLCASRPRRGGVNTGELFFGEGSRLTVL.

The chain's CDR3 is CASRGQGARDTQYF. CDR3 nucleotide sequence: TGTGCCAGCAGGGGACAGGGGGCGAGGGATACGCAGTATTTT. The chain combines TRBV2 with TRBJ2-3; 12 nucleotides line up with TRBD1. CDR1 and CDR2 from the germline V gene are SNHLY and FYNNEI. Losses at the gene ends were 6 bases for V and 6 bases for J; bases not matched to a gene: 4. The CDR3 loop spans 14 amino acids.

This clonotype came up a few times. The DNA is omitted, as the CDR3 cannot be located on it reliably, and the CDR3 follows TCRdb's listing. The rearrangement joins TRBV2 to TRBJ1-2; the table names TRBD1, a call not compared with the DNA. The CDR3 extends over 22 residues, inclusive of both ends. Germline CDR1 is SNHLY and CDR2 is FYNNEI. CDR3: CASYRQGKFFGPGTRLDYGYTF.

This clonotype was observed once. The conserved phenylalanine or tryptophan normally closing the CDR3 is absent here, so this likely arose from a read error. The V call is TRBV2, the J call TRBJ1-6; 7 positions agree with TRBD1. This CDR3 region has 15 residues. Germline assignment: CDR1 SNHLY and CDR2 FYNNEI. The CDR3 DNA reads as TGTGCCAGCGGGACTACAGGGGTCTATCATTCACCCCTCCACTCT. This sequence encodes CASGTTGVYHSPLHS.

V usage is TRBV12-3 or TRBV12-4 and J usage is TRBJ1-1; D might be TRBD1 (6 bases). Trimming removed 6 bases from V and 4 bases from J, with 12 bases in between. This CDR3 is built from 13 residues. CDR3 residues: CASSQQGPTEAFF. CDR3 coding DNA: TGTGCCAGCAGCCAACAGGGTCCCACTGAAGCTTTCTTT.

This chain uses TRBV11-3 with TRBJ1-2; TRBD1 aligns across 8 bases. Germline CDR1 is SGHNT and CDR2 is YENEEA. The CDR3 runs 16 residues. J was trimmed by 4 bases and V by 3 bases; bases with no gene match: 10. The CDR3 sequence is CASSFAAGGSIYGYTF. CDR3 DNA: TGTGCCAGCAGCTTTGCCGCAGGGGGCTCAATCTATGGCTACACCTTC. Together with reference TRBV11-3 and TRBJ1-2, the CDR3 gives the full variable domain: EAGVVQSPRYKIIEKKQPVAFWCNPISGHNTLYWYLQNLGQGPELLIRYENEEAVDDSQLPKDRFSAERLKGVDSTLKIQPAELGDSAVYLCASSFAAGGSIYGYTFGSGTRLTVV.